This entry describes one T cell receptor beta chain. This sample was taken from a study of chemoradiotherapy in HPV16-positive cancers. Only in-frame clones appear in the TCRdb table, and some are missing; sequencing was by immunoSEQ multiplex PCR. This sample has around 29,000 clones; about 89% occur once, and the top ten carry under 25%. Germline V gives CDR1 MDHEN, CDR2 SYDVKM. The CDR3 spans 14 residues. Trimming cost V 4 bases and J 9 bases; bases outside gene matches: 6. The source is a human donor with HPV-associated anogenital cancer. The chain employs TRBV28 and TRBJ2-1; 10 positions match TRBD2. This sample comprised blood, obtained from a patient who underwent chemoradiotherapy. CDR3 nucleotides: TGTGCCAGCAGTTGGGCTAGCGGGAGCGGTGAGCAGTTCTTC. It encodes CASSWASGSGEQFF.